The rows below give T cell receptor beta chains drawn from one sample of a study of sequential checkpoint blockade in melanoma. Profiled with immunoSEQ multiplex PCR; TCRdb holds only in-frame clones, not every one. The data hold about 25,000 clones, with roughly 81% observed a single time. Sequences were derived from CD8+ T cells sorted from blood (inferred from file names), sampled from a patient given nivolumab and ipilimumab in sequence. The receptor source for this set is a human donor with melanoma. Each CDR3 is given with its conserved first and last residue. D genes are given only for firm matches. The size of a clone is reported for some rows only, either as once, few or many, or as a class for expanded clones.

abundance | j_gene | v_gene | d_gene | CDR3nt | CDR3aa
once | TRBJ2-1 | TRBV29-1 | TRBD2 | TGCAGCGCTGGGGGGGGTGAGCAGTTCTTC | CSAGGGEQFF
- | TRBJ2-7 | TRBV4-2 | TRBD2 | TGTGCCAGCAGCTCACAGAGGGAATCTAGCGGGGGGGCGGAGGAGCAGTACTTC | CASSSQRESSGGAEEQYF
- | TRBJ1-2 | TRBV27 | TRBD1 | TGTGCCAGCAGGGGACAGGGGGCATTGCGTGGCTACACCTTC | CASRGQGALRGYTF
- | TRBJ2-1 | TRBV4-2 | - | TGTGCCAGCAGCCAAGATGCCAGGGTATCCTACAATGAGCAGTTCTTC | CASSQDARVSYNEQFF
few | TRBJ2-1 | TRBV19 | - | TGTGCCAGTAGTATCGGTGGGCTATATGAGCAGTTCTTC | CASSIGGLYEQFF
- | TRBJ2-7 | TRBV27 | - | TGTGCCAGCCTTAGCGGAAGTACCTACGAGCAGTACTTC | CASLSGSTYEQYF
- | TRBJ2-2 | TRBV9 | - | TGTGCCAGCAGCACTACTACCGGGGAGCTGTTTTTT | CASSTTTGELFF
once | TRBJ1-2 | TRBV15 | - | TGTGCCACCAGCAGAGATAACCAGGGGAACTATGGCTACACCTTC | CATSRDNQGNYGYTF
- | TRBJ2-3 | TRBV9 | - | TGTGCCAGCAGCGTTTCGGGTGTTCGTGATACGCAGTATTTT | CASSVSGVRDTQYF
- | TRBJ2-1 | TRBV7-2 | - | TGTGCCAGCAGCTTAGAGAGGAGCTCCTACAATGAGCAGTTCTTC | CASSLERSSYNEQFF
few | TRBJ2-3 | TRBV4-3 | - | TGCGCCAGCAGCTCAGGGATCAGCACAGATACGCAGTATTTT | CASSSGISTDTQYF
- | TRBJ2-7 | TRBV7-8 | TRBD2 | TGTGCCAGCAGCTTAGCGCCGGGACTAGCGGACCCGAAGGGGATATACGAGCAGTACTTC | CASSLAPGLADPKGIYEQYF
few | TRBJ2-1 | TRBV5-1 | - | TGCGCCAGCAGCTTGGCCGACAACGAGTCAAATGAGCAGTTCTTC | CASSLADNESNEQFF
- | TRBJ1-4 | TRBV10-3 | - | TGTGCCATCAGTGAGTCCGACGGCAGGGGATACGAAAAACTGTTTTTT | CAISESDGRGYEKLFF
- | TRBJ1-1 | TRBV2 | TRBD1 | TGTGCCAGCAGCGAAAGGACAGGCAAGAACACTGAAGCTTTCTTT | CASSERTGKNTEAFF
- | TRBJ2-2 | TRBV7-8 | TRBD2 | TGTGCCAGCAGCTTAGCTTACCTGAGACTAGCGGGAGACACCGGGGAGCTGTTTTTT | CASSLAYLRLAGDTGELFF
- | TRBJ2-7 | TRBV9 | - | TGTGCCAGCAGCGGCAGGGGCTACGAGCAGTACTTC | CASSGRGYEQYF
- | TRBJ1-2 | TRBV7-3 | - | TGTGCCAGCAGCTATCCAGGGAATTTTGACTATGGCTACACCTTC | CASSYPGNFDYGYTF
- | TRBJ2-7 | TRBV6-5 | TRBD2 | TGTGCCAGCAGTTATGTGGGGGGGACCTACGAGCAGTACTTC | CASSYVGGTYEQYF
few | TRBJ2-7 | TRBV28 | - | TGTGCCAGCAGGGCGGCGGGAAGCTCCTACGAGCAGTACTTC | CASRAAGSSYEQYF
- | TRBJ2-1 | TRBV19 | TRBD2 | TGTGCCAGTAGTATAGGGGCAGGGCTAGCGGGAGGGGGGAATGAGCAGTTCTTC | CASSIGAGLAGGGNEQFF
- | TRBJ2-2 | TRBV28 | - | TGTGCCAGCAGTTTACTAGGGCTAGCCTTTAACACCGGGGAGCTGTTTTTT | CASSLLGLAFNTGELFF
- | TRBJ2-1 | TRBV7-9 | - | TGTGCCAGCAGCTTAGCGCTGACGCGGGACAATGAGCAGTTCTTC | CASSLALTRDNEQFF
- | TRBJ1-2 | TRBV25-1 | - | TGTGCCAGCAGTTTAGTAAGAGCTAACTATGGCTACACCTTC | CASSLVRANYGYTF
- | TRBJ2-7 | TRBV11-3 | TRBD2 | TGTGCCAGCAGTCCTGGACTAGCGGGAGCAAAGCAGTACTTC | CASSPGLAGAKQYF
- | TRBJ2-7 | TRBV30 | TRBD2 | TGTGCCTGGAGGGAACTAGCGGGGTTCTACGAGCAGTACTTC | CAWRELAGFYEQYF
- | TRBJ2-7 | TRBV27 | TRBD2 | TGTGCCAGCAGCTTAGGGAGGGGCTCCTACGAGCAGTACTTC | CASSLGRGSYEQYF
- | TRBJ1-1 | TRBV4-1 | TRBD1 | TGCGCCAGCAGCGCCCGCGCTGATACAGGGGGCACGTTCACTGAAGCTTTCTTT | CASSARADTGGTFTEAFF
- | TRBJ1-1 | TRBV6-4 | - | TGTGCCAGCAGCCTTACAGTGAACACTGAAGCTTTCTTT | CASSLTVNTEAFF
- | TRBJ1-1 | TRBV15 | TRBD1 | TGTGCCACCAGCGCGGGGAGACAGGGAGGGAACACTGAAGCTTTCTTT | CATSAGRQGGNTEAFF
- | TRBJ2-3 | TRBV7-9 | - | TGTGCCAGCCGTGGGCCCAGCACAGATACGCAGTATTTT | CASRGPSTDTQYF
- | TRBJ1-6 | TRBV7-6 | TRBD1 | TGTGCCAGCAGCTCACCGGGACAGAAAGATTCACCCCTCCACTTT | CASSSPGQKDSPLHF
- | TRBJ2-1 | TRBV6-4 | TRBD2 | TGTGCCAGCAGTGAAGGGACTAGTCATTACAATGAGCAGTTCTTC | CASSEGTSHYNEQFF
- | TRBJ2-1 | TRBV28 | - | TGTGCCAGCAGTTTCCCTAAAGCAGGGCGGAATGAGCAGTTCTTC | CASSFPKAGRNEQFF
- | TRBJ2-7 | TRBV18 | TRBD2 | TGTGCCAGCTCACTTCCGACTAGCGGGTCCTCCTACGAGCAGTACTTC | CASSLPTSGSSYEQYF
- | TRBJ2-1 | TRBV4-3 | TRBD1 | TGCGCCAGCAGCCCCGCCGGACAGGGTGTTTCCTACAATGAGCAGTTCTTC | CASSPAGQGVSYNEQFF
- | TRBJ1-2 | TRBV5-4 | - | TGTGCCAGCAGCTTGGCGGCGGTCTCCCTTAAGGGCTACACCTTC | CASSLAAVSLKGYTF
few | TRBJ2-1 | TRBV19 | TRBD2 | TGTGCCAGTAGTATAGGGACTAGCAGGGATGAGCAGTTCTTC | CASSIGTSRDEQFF
- | TRBJ2-7 | TRBV2 | TRBD1 | TGTGCCAGCAGGGGACAGGGCGCCGAGCAGTACTTC | CASRGQGAEQYF
- | TRBJ1-4 | TRBV25-1 | - | TGTGCCAGCAGTGATGAGGCGGGGTTTAATGAAAAACTGTTTTTT | CASSDEAGFNEKLFF
- | TRBJ2-1 | TRBV27 | TRBD2 | TGTGCCAGCAGTTCCCTAGCGGCCGGCAGCTCCTACAATGAGCAGTTCTTC | CASSSLAAGSSYNEQFF
- | TRBJ1-5 | TRBV28 | - | TGTGCCAGCAGTTTGGCCACCCGAGGGAGCGACCAGCATTTT | CASSLATRGSDQHF
- | TRBJ2-7 | TRBV4-1 | TRBD2 | TGCGCCAGCAGCCCATATGCTAGCGGGAGTTTGCCCTACGAGCAGTACTTC | CASSPYASGSLPYEQYF
- | TRBJ2-3 | TRBV7-9 | - | TGTGCCAGCAGCTTAGAGAGAGGTTTATCCACAGATACGCAGTATTTT | CASSLERGLSTDTQYF
- | TRBJ2-7 | TRBV19 | TRBD2 | TGTGCCAGTAGTCCGTCTAGCGGGGGCTACGAGCAGTACTTC | CASSPSSGGYEQYF
- | TRBJ1-2 | TRBV4-3 | - | TGCGCCAGCAGCCCCCGTGGGAGGGGCTATGGCTACACCTTC | CASSPRGRGYGYTF
- | TRBJ2-1 | TRBV2 | TRBD2 | TGTGCCAGCAGTGGGGCTAGCGGGAGGTTAGATGAGCAGTTCTTC | CASSGASGRLDEQFF
once | TRBJ2-3 | TRBV4-1 | - | TGCGCCAGCAGCCAAGATCGGGGTAGGAATACAGATACGCAGTATTTT | CASSQDRGRNTDTQYF
- | TRBJ2-7 | TRBV9 | TRBD2 | TGTGCCAGCAGCGTAGGAGCGGGGGCCCTCGAGCAGTACTTC | CASSVGAGALEQYF
- | TRBJ2-3 | TRBV4-1 | - | TGCGCCAGCAGCCATGGAAGGGCCAGGGTGACTCTAGATACGCAGTATTTT | CASSHGRARVTLDTQYF